This entry features one T cell receptor beta chain sequence. The V gene's germline CDR1 is SEHNR and CDR2 FQNEAQ (reference sequence). The CDR3 extends over 14 amino acids. The ends lost 10 bases at V and 3 bases at J; junction bases unmatched: 9. Profiling relied on immunoSEQ multiplex PCR, and the TCRdb table lists in-frame clones only, not all of them. The data hold 70,000 to 90,000 clones, with 86% observed a single time. The data were obtained in a study of blood T cell repertoires in COVID-19. This TCR was sampled from a man aged 50 to 59 with active COVID-19. Sequencing input: peripheral blood. J is TRBJ2-1 and V is TRBV7-9, with TRBD1 identical over 7 bases. CDR3 sequence: CATHKGADYNEQFF. The DNA for the CDR3 is TGTGCCACCCACAAGGGGGCGGACTACAATGAGCAGTTCTTC.